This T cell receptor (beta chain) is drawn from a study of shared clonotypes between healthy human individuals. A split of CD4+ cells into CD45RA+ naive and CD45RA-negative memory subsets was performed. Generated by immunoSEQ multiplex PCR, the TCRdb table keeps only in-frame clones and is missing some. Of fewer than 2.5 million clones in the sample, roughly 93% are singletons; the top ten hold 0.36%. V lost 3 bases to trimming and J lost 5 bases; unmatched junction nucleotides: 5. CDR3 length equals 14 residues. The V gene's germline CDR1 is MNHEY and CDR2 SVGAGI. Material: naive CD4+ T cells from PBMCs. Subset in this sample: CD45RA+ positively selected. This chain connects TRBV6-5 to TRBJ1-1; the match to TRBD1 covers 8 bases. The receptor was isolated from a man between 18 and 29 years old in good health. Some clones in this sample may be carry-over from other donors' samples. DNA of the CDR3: TGTGCCAGCAGTTATAATCGACAGGGGACTGAAGCTTTCTTT. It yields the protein CASSYNRQGTEAFF.